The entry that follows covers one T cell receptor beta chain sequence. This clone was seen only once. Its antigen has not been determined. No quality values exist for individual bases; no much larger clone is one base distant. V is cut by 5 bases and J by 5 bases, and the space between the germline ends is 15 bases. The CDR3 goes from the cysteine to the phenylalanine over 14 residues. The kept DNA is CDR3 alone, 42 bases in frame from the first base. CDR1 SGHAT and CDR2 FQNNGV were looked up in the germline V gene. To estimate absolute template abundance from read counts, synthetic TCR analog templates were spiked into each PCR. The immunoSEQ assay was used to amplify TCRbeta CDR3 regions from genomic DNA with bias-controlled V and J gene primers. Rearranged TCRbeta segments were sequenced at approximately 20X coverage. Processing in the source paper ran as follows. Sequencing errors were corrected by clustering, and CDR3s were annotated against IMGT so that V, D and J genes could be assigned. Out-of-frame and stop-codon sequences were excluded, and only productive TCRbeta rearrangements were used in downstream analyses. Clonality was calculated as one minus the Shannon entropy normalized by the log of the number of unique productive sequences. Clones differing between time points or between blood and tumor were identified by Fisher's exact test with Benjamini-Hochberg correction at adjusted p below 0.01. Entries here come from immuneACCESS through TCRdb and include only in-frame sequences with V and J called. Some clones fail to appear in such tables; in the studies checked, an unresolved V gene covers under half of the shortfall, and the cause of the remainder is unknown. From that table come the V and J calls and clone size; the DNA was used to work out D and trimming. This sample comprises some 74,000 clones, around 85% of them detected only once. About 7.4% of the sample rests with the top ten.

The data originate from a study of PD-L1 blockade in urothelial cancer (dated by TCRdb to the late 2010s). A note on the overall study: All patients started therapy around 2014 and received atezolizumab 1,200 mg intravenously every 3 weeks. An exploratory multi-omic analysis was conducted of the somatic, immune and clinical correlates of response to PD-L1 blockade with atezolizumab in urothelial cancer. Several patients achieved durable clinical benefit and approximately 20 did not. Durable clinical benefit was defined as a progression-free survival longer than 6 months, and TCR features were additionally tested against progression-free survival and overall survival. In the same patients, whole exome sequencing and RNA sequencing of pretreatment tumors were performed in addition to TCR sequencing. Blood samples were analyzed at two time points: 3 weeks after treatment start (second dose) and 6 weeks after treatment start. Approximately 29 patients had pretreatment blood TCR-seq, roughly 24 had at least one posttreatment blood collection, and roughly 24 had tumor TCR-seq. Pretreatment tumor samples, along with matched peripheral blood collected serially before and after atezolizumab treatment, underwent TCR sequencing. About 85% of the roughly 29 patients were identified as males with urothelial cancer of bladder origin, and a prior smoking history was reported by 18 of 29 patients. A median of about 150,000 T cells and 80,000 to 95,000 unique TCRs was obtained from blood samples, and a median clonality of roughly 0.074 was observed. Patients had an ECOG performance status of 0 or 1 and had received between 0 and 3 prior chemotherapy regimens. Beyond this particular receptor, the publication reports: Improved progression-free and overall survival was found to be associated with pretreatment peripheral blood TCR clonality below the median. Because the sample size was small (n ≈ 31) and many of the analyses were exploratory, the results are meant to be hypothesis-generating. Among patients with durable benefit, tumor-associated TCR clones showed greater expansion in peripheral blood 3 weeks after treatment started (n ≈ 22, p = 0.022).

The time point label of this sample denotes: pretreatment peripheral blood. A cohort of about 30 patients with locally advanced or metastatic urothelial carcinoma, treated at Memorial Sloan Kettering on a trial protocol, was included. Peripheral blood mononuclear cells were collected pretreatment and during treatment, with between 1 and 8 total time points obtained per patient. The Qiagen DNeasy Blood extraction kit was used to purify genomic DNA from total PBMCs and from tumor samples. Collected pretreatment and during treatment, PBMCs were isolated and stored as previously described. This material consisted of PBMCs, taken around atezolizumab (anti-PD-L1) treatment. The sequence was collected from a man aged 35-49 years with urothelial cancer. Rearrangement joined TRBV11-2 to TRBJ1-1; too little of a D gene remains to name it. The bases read TGTGCCAGCAGCCCAGGTCAAGATGGTACTGAAGCTTTCTTT. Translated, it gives CASSPGQDGTEAFF.